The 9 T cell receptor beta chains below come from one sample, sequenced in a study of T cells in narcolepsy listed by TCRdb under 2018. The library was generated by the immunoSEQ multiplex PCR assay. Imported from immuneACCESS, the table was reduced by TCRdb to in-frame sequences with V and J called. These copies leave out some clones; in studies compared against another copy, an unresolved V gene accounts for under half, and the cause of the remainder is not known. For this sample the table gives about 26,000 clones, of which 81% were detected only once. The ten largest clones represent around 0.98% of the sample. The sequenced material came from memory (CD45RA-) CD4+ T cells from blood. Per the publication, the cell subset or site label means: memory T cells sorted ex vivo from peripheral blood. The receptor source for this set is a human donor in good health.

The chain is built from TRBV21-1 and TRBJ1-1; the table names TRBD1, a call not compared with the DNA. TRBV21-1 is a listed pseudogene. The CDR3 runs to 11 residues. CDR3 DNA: TGTGCCAGCAGCAATGACTTGGACAGGACTTTT. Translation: CASSNDLDRTF.

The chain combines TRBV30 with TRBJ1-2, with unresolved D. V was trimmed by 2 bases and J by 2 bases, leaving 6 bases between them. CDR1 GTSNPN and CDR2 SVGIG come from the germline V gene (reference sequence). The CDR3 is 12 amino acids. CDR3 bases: TGTGCCTGGAGTACGAAGAACTATGGCTACACCTTC. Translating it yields CAWSTKNYGYTF.

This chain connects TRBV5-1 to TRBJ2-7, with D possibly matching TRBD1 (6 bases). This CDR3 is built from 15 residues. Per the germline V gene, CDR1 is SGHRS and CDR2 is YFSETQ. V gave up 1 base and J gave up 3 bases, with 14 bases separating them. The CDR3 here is CASSLSRGGGYEQYF. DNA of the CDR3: TGCGCCAGCAGCTTGTCCAGGGGCGGAGGCTACGAGCAGTACTTC.

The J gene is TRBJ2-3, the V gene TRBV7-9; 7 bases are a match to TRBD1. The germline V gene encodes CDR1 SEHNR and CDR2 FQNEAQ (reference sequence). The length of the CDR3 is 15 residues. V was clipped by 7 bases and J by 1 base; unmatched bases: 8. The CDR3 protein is CASTKNRGGTDTQYF. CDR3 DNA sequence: TGTGCCAGCACGAAAAACAGGGGAGGCACAGATACGCAGTATTTT.

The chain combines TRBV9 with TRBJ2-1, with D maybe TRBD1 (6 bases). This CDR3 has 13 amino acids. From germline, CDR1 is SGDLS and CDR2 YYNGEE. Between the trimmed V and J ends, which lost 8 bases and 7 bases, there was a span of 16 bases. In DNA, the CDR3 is TGTGCCAGTGGGCAGGGGTATCTTAATGAGCAGTTCTTC. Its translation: CASGQGYLNEQFF. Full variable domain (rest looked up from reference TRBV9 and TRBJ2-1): DSGVTQTPKHLITATGQRVTLRCSPRSGDLSVYWYQQSLDQGLQFLIQYYNGEERAKGNILERFSAQQFPDLHSELNLSSLELGDSALYFCASGQGYLNEQFFGPGTRLTVL.

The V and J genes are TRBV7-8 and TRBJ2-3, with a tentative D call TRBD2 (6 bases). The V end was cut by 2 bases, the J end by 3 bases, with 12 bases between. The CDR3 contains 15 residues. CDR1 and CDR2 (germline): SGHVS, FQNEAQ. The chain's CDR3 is CASSLRSAGTDTQYF. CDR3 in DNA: TGTGCCAGCAGCTTAAGGAGCGCGGGGACAGATACGCAGTATTTT.

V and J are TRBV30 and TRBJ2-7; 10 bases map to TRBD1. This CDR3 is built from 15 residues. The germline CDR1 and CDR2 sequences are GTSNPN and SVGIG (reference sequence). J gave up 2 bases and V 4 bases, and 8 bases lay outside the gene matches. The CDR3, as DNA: TGTGCCTGGAAATCCGGACAGGGGGGCCCCTACGAGCAGTACTTC. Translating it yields CAWKSGQGGPYEQYF. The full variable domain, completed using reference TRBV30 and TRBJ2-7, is SQTIHQWPATLVQPVGSPLSLECTVEGTSNPNLYWYRQAAGRGLQLLFYSVGIGQISSEVPQNLSASRPQDRQFILSSKKLLLSDSGFYLCAWKSGQGGPYEQYFGPGTRLTVT.

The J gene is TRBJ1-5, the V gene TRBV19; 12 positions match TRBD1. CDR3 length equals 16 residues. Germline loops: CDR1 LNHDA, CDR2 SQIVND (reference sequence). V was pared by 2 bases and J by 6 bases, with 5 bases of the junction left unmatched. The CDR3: CASSIRGQGAGQPQHF. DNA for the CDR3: TGTGCCAGTAGTATAAGGGGACAGGGGGCTGGTCAGCCCCAGCATTTT.

CDR3 amino acids: CASSSGPGNTEAFF. CDR3 in DNA: TGTGCCAGCAGCTCGGGGCCAGGGAACACTGAAGCTTTCTTT. The V call is TRBV5-6, the J call TRBJ1-1; D may be TRBD1 (5 bases). This CDR3 region has 14 residues. Germline CDR1 reads SGHDT; CDR2 reads YYEEEE. V was cut by 3 bases and J by 1 base, with 10 bases left in between.